The 25 T cell receptor beta chains below were found in one sample sequenced in a study of identical twins' blood T cells. MiXCR, applied by TCRdb to the 5' RACE reads, yields one record per CDR3 protein. The sample yields hundreds of thousands of distinct CDR3 sequences, 25% to 35% seen once. Sequenced: PBMCs. The receptors were gathered from a woman aged 18-49 years in good health.

This clonotype has just a few counts. The DNA for the CDR3 is TGTGCCAGCAGCTGGGGACAGGGACTCGAAACTAATGAAAAACTGTTTTTT. Protein product: CASSWGQGLETNEKLFF. The gene calls are TRBV7-9 and TRBJ1-4; TRBD1 agrees at 9 bases. The CDR3 is 17 amino acids. Per germline, CDR1 SEHNR and CDR2 FQNEAQ (reference sequence). V lost 4 bases, J lost 1 base, and 7 bases stayed unmatched.

This chain joins TRBV12-3 or TRBV12-4 and TRBJ1-1, with TRBD1 matching over 7 bases. The CDR3 spans 14 residues. J was trimmed by 1 base and V by 5 bases; bases with no gene match: 4. CDR3 nucleotides: TGTGCCAGCAGTGACAGGGAAAGGAACACTGAAGCTTTCTTT. Its protein product is CASSDRERNTEAFF.

This clonotype was detected many times. The V gene is TRBV20-1, the J gene TRBJ2-1; 10 bases map to TRBD2. Germline CDR1 is DFQATT and CDR2 is SNEGSKA (reference sequence). V lost 5 bases, J lost 4 bases, and 5 bases stayed unmatched. CDR3 size: 14 residues. The DNA of the CDR3 is TGCAGTGCTTCCGGGACTAGCGTATACAATGAGCAGTTCTTC. It codes for CSASGTSVYNEQFF.

This sequence joins TRBV9 and TRBJ2-1, with TRBD1 matching 7 bases. V trimming: 3 bases; J trimming: 7 bases; junction bases outside the gene matches: 13. This CDR3 is built from 16 residues. From germline, CDR1 is SGDLS and CDR2 YYNGEE. CDR3 region: CASSARRRGSTNEQFF. The CDR3 DNA follows: TGTGCCAGCAGCGCCCGCCGCAGGGGGTCGACAAATGAGCAGTTCTTC.

This clonotype was seen a handful of times. In DNA, the CDR3 is TGCAGCGCCCCAGGAGGACCTTTAAGCTATGGCTACACCTTC. As protein: CSAPGGPLSYGYTF. V and J are TRBV29-1 and TRBJ1-2; D remains ambiguous. CDR1 is SQVTM and CDR2 is ANQGSEA in the germline V gene. The germline V and J ends were trimmed by 7 bases and 4 bases, with 19 bases remaining between them. CDR3 length: 14 amino acids.

The V gene is TRBV6-1, the J gene TRBJ2-4, with D unresolved. The CDR3 loop spans 15 amino acids. CDR1 is MNHNS, CDR2 SASEGT, per germline. The V end lost 4 bases, the J end lost 0 bases, and 10 bases lay between the germline ends. CDR3 sequence reads: CASSARGLAKNIQYF. CDR3 bases: TGTGCCAGCAGTGCCCGCGGCCTAGCCAAAAACATTCAGTACTTC.

The rearrangement joins TRBV29-1 to TRBJ2-7, with D perhaps matching TRBD1 or TRBD2 (6 bases each). Trimming took 4 bases from V and 6 from J, leaving 13 bases between them. The germline CDR1 and CDR2 sequences are SQVTM and ANQGSEA. CDR3 length: 12 residues. This CDR3 reads CSVGEGGVEQYF. The CDR3 DNA follows: TGCAGCGTTGGAGAGGGGGGTGTCGAGCAGTACTTC.

This clonotype was observed at least ten times. Germline and junction disagree at one end, which may indicate a read error. This chain uses TRBV12-3 or TRBV12-4 with TRBJ2-7, with D possibly called TRBD1 or TRBD2 (5 bases each). CDR3 length: 14 residues. The CDR3 here is CASRYRDGGFEQYF. The CDR3 region has the DNA TGTGCCAGCAGATACCGGGACGGTGGATTTGAGCAGTATTTC.

There are many counts of this clonotype. This sequence joins TRBV20-1 and TRBJ2-1, with D perhaps TRBD2 (5 bases). The CDR3 is 14 residues long. CDR1 DFQATT and CDR2 SNEGSKA come from the germline V gene (reference sequence). Trimming left V 3 bases short and J 0 bases short, with 9 bases between. The CDR3: CSAREASSYNEQFF. The CDR3 nucleotides read TGCAGTGCTAGGGAGGCAAGCTCCTACAATGAGCAGTTCTTC.

The chain recombines TRBV3-1 with TRBJ1-2; 8 bases line up with TRBD1. The V segment lost 6 bases and the J segment 8 bases; nucleotides outside the gene matches: 8. This CDR3 is 13 amino acids long. Germline loops: CDR1 LGHDT, CDR2 YNNKEL (reference sequence). CDR3 in amino acids: CASRRGQGGGYTF. In nucleotides, the CDR3 is TGTGCCAGCAGGCGCGGACAGGGCGGCGGCTACACCTTC.

The chain's CDR3 is CASSPLGQQLFF. CDR3 nucleotides: TGTGCCAGCTCACCGCTGGGGCAGCAACTGTTTTTT. V and J are TRBV18 and TRBJ1-4; TRBD1 is a possible D gene (5 bases). V was clipped by 3 bases and J by 12 bases, with 11 bases between them. The CDR3 spans 12 residues. The germline gives CDR1 KGHSH, CDR2 LQKENI.

This clonotype came up once. The rearrangement uses TRBV20-1 and TRBJ1-4; D gene unclear. Trimming cost V 7 bases and J 3 bases, with 12 bases left between them. Germline CDR1 and CDR2: DFQATT and SNEGSKA (reference sequence). The CDR3 covers 13 residues. The CDR3 sequence is CSVADGPNEKLFF. The CDR3 nucleotides read TGCAGTGTCGCCGACGGACCTAATGAAAAACTGTTTTTT.

This clonotype was observed many times. The V and J genes are TRBV27 and TRBJ2-7; TRBD2 is a possible D gene (6 bases). The CDR3 runs 14 residues. The V gene's germline CDR1 is MNHEY and CDR2 SMNVEV (reference sequence). Trimming stripped 6 bases from V and 2 bases from J, with 14 bases between. This CDR3 is CASSLAGGPYEQYF. The CDR3 DNA sequence: TGTGCCAGCAGCTTAGCTGGAGGGCCCTACGAGCAGTACTTC.

This clonotype was picked up a small number of times. This rearrangement joins TRBV9 to TRBJ2-3; possible D gene TRBD2, 5 bases. Germline V gene sequence: CDR1 SGDLS, CDR2 YYNGEE. This CDR3 contains 14 residues. V shed 1 base and J shed 5 bases, with 11 bases lying between them. For the CDR3, the DNA is TGTGCCAGCAGCGTAAGGCTAGCCGGAGATACGCAGTATTTT. This sequence encodes CASSVRLAGDTQYF. The full variable domain, its missing parts supplied by reference TRBV9 and TRBJ2-3, is DSGVTQTPKHLITATGQRVTLRCSPRSGDLSVYWYQQSLDQGLQFLIQYYNGEERAKGNILERFSAQQFPDLHSELNLSSLELGDSALYFCASSVRLAGDTQYFGPGTRLTVL.

This clonotype was found many times. The J gene is TRBJ2-3, the V gene TRBV10-3; TRBD2 is a possible D gene (5 bases). The germline V gene encodes CDR1 ENHRY and CDR2 SYGVKD. The V and J ends lost 4 bases and 0 bases respectively, with 8 bases between them. This CDR3 has 14 residues. CDR3 coding DNA: TGTGCCATCAGTGGTCCGGGGAGCACAGATACGCAGTATTTT. Protein product: CAISGPGSTDTQYF.

In its sample, this clonotype was seen many times. The chain has TRBV20-1 and TRBJ2-2; D ambiguous. Between the trimmed V and J ends, which lost 2 bases and 6 bases, there was a span of 16 bases. In germline, CDR1 is DFQATT, CDR2 SNEGSKA (reference sequence). CDR3 length equals 15 residues. DNA of the CDR3: TGCAGTGCTAGAACAGCGACTCAAACTGCCGGGGAGCTGTTTTTT. It translates to CSARTATQTAGELFF.

This clonotype was picked up many times. V usage is TRBV11-2 and J usage is TRBJ1-1; D remains ambiguous. V dropped 4 bases and J dropped 0 bases, with 6 bases sitting between them. The CDR3 contains 13 residues. The germline V gene has CDR1 SGHAT and CDR2 FQNNGV. Here the CDR3 reads CASSSLMNTEAFF. DNA of the CDR3: TGTGCCAGCAGCTCTCTCATGAACACTGAAGCTTTCTTT.

This clonotype was seen repeatedly, ten times or more. V gene TRBV29-1 combines with J gene TRBJ2-2; D is ambiguous. Trimming left V 2 bases short and J 3 bases short, with 4 bases between. The CDR3 is made up of 12 amino acids. Germline CDR1 and CDR2: SQVTM and ANQGSEA. CDR3 DNA: TGCAGCGTTGAATGGTACACCGGGGAGCTGTTTTTT. The encoded protein is CSVEWYTGELFF.

This clonotype was detected a few times. The rearrangement joins TRBV29-1 to TRBJ2-2; a weak D match, TRBD1 (6 bases). There are 12 residues in the CDR3. Trimming cost V 6 bases and J 6 bases, with 11 bases left between them. Germline V gene lookup returns CDR1 SQVTM and CDR2 ANQGSEA. The CDR3 here is CSVPQGSGELFF. In DNA form, the CDR3 reads TGCAGCGTGCCACAGGGTTCCGGGGAGCTGTTTTTT.

The chain recombines TRBV5-1 with TRBJ2-1, with 9 bases matching TRBD2. Germline V CDR1 and CDR2: SGHRS, YFSETQ. CDR3 length: 14 amino acids. V was clipped by 2 bases and J by 8 bases; unmatched bases: 5. In DNA form, the CDR3 reads TGCGCCAGCAGCTTCGCGGGGGGGCGGGATGAGCAGTTCTTC. Translating it yields CASSFAGGRDEQFF.

The chain couples TRBV9 to TRBJ1-1; the match to TRBD1 covers 8 bases. This CDR3 has 15 amino acids. CDR1 and CDR2 (germline): SGDLS, YYNGEE. V lost 4 bases, J lost 5 bases, and 10 bases stayed unmatched. The CDR3 bases are TGTGCCAGCAGCCCGCGACAGGGGTCTGGGACTGAAGCTTTCTTT. Translating gives CASSPRQGSGTEAFF.

This clonotype has just a few counts. One end of the junction fails to match germline, which may point to a read error. The rearrangement links TRBV12-3 or TRBV12-4 to TRBJ2-7; D ambiguous. The CDR3 contains 11 residues. The CDR3 here is CASSRRTERYF. The CDR3 nucleotides read TGTGCCAGCAGTAGAAGGACCGAGCGGTACTTC.

CDR3 protein: CASSFTGMDTEAFF. The CDR3 region has the DNA TGCGCCAGCAGCTTTACAGGTATGGACACTGAAGCTTTCTTT. This chain connects TRBV5-1 to TRBJ1-1, with D perhaps matching TRBD1 (5 bases). CDR3 length: 14 amino acids. Trimming removed 2 bases at V and 3 bases at J, with 11 bases between. Germline V lookup: CDR1 SGHRS, CDR2 YFSETQ.

This clonotype was detected many times. V is TRBV3-1 and J is TRBJ1-2, with D hard to call. CDR3 length equals 12 residues. Germline V gene lookup returns CDR1 LGHDT and CDR2 YNNKEL (reference sequence). Trimming pared 4 bases from V and 3 bases from J, leaving 6 bases between. CDR3 nucleotide sequence: TGTGCCAGCAGCCTTAACGACTATGGCTACACCTTC. This translates into CASSLNDYGYTF.

J is TRBJ2-1 and V is TRBV5-6; 15 nucleotides line up with TRBD2. The germline CDR1 and CDR2 sequences are SGHDT and YYEEEE. J was trimmed by 6 bases and V by 4 bases; bases with no gene match: 14. The CDR3 runs 19 residues. CDR3 nucleotides: TGTGCCAGCAGCGCCCCCGGGACAATGGGACTAGCGGGAGGCAATGAGCAGTTCTTC. It codes for CASSAPGTMGLAGGNEQFF.